The 20 T cell receptor beta chains below come from one sample, sequenced in a study of blood T cell repertoires in COVID-19. This table comes from immunoSEQ multiplex PCR, and its TCRdb copy is limited to in-frame clones, with some not included. Of about 130,000 clones listed, about 89% were seen once; the top ten hold roughly 18%. Source material: peripheral blood. These receptors came from a middle-aged man with active or convalescent COVID-19.

This rearrangement joins TRBV19 to TRBJ2-1; D might be TRBD2 (6 bases). Germline loops: CDR1 LNHDA, CDR2 SQIVND (reference sequence). Trimming took 11 bases from V and 8 from J, leaving 22 bases between them. The CDR3 spans 14 residues. The CDR3 loop is CASLASRDSDEQFF. Here the CDR3 DNA reads TGTGCCTCTCTAGCGTCGCGGGATTCGGATGAGCAGTTCTTC.

The gene calls are TRBV10-3 and TRBJ2-5; D remains ambiguous. The V and J ends lost 10 bases and 5 bases respectively, with 14 bases between them. Germline V gene data show CDR1 as ENHRY and CDR2 as SYGVKD. The CDR3 consists of 12 residues. CDR3 protein: CATRSTRETQYF. In DNA, the CDR3 is TGTGCCACACGAAGTACGCGGGAGACCCAGTACTTC.

The genes are TRBV4-1 and TRBJ2-5; 9 bases agree with TRBD2. Germline V CDR1 and CDR2: MGHRA, YSYEKL. The junction had 10 bases not matched to a gene; V was cut back by 3 bases and J by 5 bases. This CDR3 has 16 amino acids. This CDR3 reads CASSQRPGLAYETQYF. CDR3 nucleotide sequence: TGCGCCAGCAGCCAGAGGCCGGGACTAGCTTATGAGACCCAGTACTTC.

The chain employs TRBV3-1 (or the pseudogene TRBV3-2) and TRBJ1-1, with unresolved D. From germline, CDR1 is LGHDT and CDR2 YNNKEL (reference sequence). Trimming pared 3 bases from V and 0 bases from J, leaving 14 bases between. The CDR3 extends over 16 amino acids. CDR3: CASSHHPRFMNTEAFF. Here the CDR3 DNA reads TGTGCCAGCAGCCATCATCCCAGGTTCATGAACACTGAAGCTTTCTTT.

The chain recombines TRBV7-2 with TRBJ2-3; perhaps TRBD2 as D (7 bases). The V end was cut by 3 bases, the J end by 1 base, with 11 bases between. The CDR3 sequence is 15 residues long. In germline, CDR1 is SGHTA, CDR2 FQGNSA. CDR3 protein: CASSFAGARTDTQYF. The CDR3 DNA is TGTGCCAGCAGCTTTGCGGGGGCCCGCACAGATACGCAGTATTTT.

V is TRBV6-5 and J is TRBJ1-2; the match to TRBD1 covers 8 bases. The V gene's germline CDR1 is MNHEY and CDR2 SVGAGI. With 5 bases clipped from V and 8 bases from J, the junction kept 4 bases outside the gene matches. This CDR3 is 12 amino acids long. CDR3 residues: CASSTRTGGYTF. CDR3 bases: TGTGCCAGCAGTACGCGGACAGGGGGCTACACCTTC.

The chain uses TRBV20-1 and TRBJ1-5; 9 bases fit TRBD1. Trimming took 7 bases from V and 6 from J; bases not matched to a gene: 7. CDR1 and CDR2 (germline): DFQATT, SNEGSKA (reference sequence). This CDR3 is 13 amino acids long. The CDR3 sequence: CSGIDRGTQPQHF. For the CDR3, the DNA is TGCAGTGGTATTGACAGGGGGACTCAGCCCCAGCATTTT.

The chain combines TRBV6-1 with TRBJ1-5; TRBD1 matches at 7 bases. Germline V gene data show CDR1 as MNHNS and CDR2 as SASEGT. Losses at the gene ends were 3 bases for V and 9 bases for J; bases not matched to a gene: 8. There are 14 residues in the CDR3. The CDR3 spells CASSDPGGAGPQHF. The CDR3 DNA reads as TGTGCCAGCAGTGACCCAGGGGGAGCGGGGCCCCAGCATTTT.

The rearrangement uses TRBV15 and TRBJ2-7, with 8 bases that match TRBD2. V shed 0 bases, J shed 5 bases, and the junction held 6 bases outside the gene matches. Germline lookup yields CDR1 LNHNV and CDR2 YYDKDF (reference sequence). The CDR3 has 15 residues. This chain's CDR3 is CATSRDPGGVDEQYF. The CDR3 region has the DNA TGTGCCACCAGCAGAGATCCCGGGGGGGTCGACGAGCAGTACTTC.

This chain's CDR3 is CASRNLLQGIREKLFF. CDR3 nucleotides: TGTGCCAGCAGAAACCTCCTTCAGGGGATACGGGAAAAACTGTTTTTT. V and J are TRBV28 and TRBJ1-4; weak D call: TRBD1 (6 bases). With 6 bases removed from V and 8 bases from J, the gap between germline ends came to 22 bases. This CDR3 comprises 16 residues. From germline, CDR1 is MDHEN and CDR2 SYDVKM.

The chain links TRBV19 to TRBJ2-3, with 9 positions matching TRBD2. The CDR3 runs to 15 residues. V was pared by 3 bases and J by 5 bases, with 6 bases of the junction left unmatched. Germline V lookup: CDR1 LNHDA, CDR2 SQIVND (reference sequence). In DNA, the CDR3 is TGTGCCAGTAGTATGTTTAGCGGGAGTGGAGATACGCAGTATTTT. As protein: CASSMFSGSGDTQYF.

The chain carries TRBV5-4 and TRBJ1-3, with D unclear. Germline CDR1 reads SGHNT; CDR2 reads YYREEE (reference sequence). Trimming cost V 3 bases and J 0 bases, with 7 bases left between them. CDR3 length: 14 amino acids. CDR3: CASSWRNSGNTIYF. The CDR3 DNA reads as TGTGCCAGCAGCTGGCGGAACTCTGGAAACACCATATATTTT.

The J gene is TRBJ1-4, the V gene TRBV4-3, with a weak D call TRBD1 (6 bases). CDR3 size: 15 residues. Germline CDR1 is LGHNA and CDR2 is YSLEER. Trimming removed 2 bases at V and 3 bases at J, with 10 bases between. The CDR3: CASSQNTGSNEKLFF. The CDR3 DNA reads TGCGCCAGCAGCCAAAATACAGGGTCTAATGAAAAACTGTTTTTT.

The rearrangement uses TRBV11-3 and TRBJ2-3; 8 bases map to TRBD2. Trimming at V came to 6 bases and at J to 3 bases, leaving 5 bases not matched to a gene. CDR3 length equals 14 residues. Germline lookup yields CDR1 SGHNT and CDR2 YENEEA. The CDR3 loop is CASRNQRETDTQYF. In nucleotides, the CDR3 is TGTGCCAGCAGGAACCAGCGGGAGACAGATACGCAGTATTTT.

The chain joins TRBV7-2 to TRBJ2-5; 12 nucleotides align to TRBD2. Germline V lookup: CDR1 SGHTA, CDR2 FQGNSA. CDR3 length: 16 residues. Trimming cost V 5 bases and J 11 bases; bases outside gene matches: 15. Here the CDR3 DNA reads TGTGCCAGCAGCGTCGAGTGGCCTAGCGGGGGGGAGGCGCAGTACTTC. It is translated as CASSVEWPSGGEAQYF.

J is TRBJ2-7 and V is TRBV7-2; D uncertain. V was shortened by 2 bases and J by 2 bases, with 7 bases between the two germline ends. The germline V gene encodes CDR1 SGHTA and CDR2 FQGNSA. This CDR3 region has 13 residues. The CDR3 DNA is TGTGCCAGCAGCTTACCTGAGGCCTACGAGCAGTACTTC. Translating it yields CASSLPEAYEQYF.

There are a few counts of this clone. This chain joins TRBV30 and TRBJ1-2; 7 nucleotides line up with TRBD1. Germline V gene lookup returns CDR1 GTSNPN and CDR2 SVGIG (reference sequence). The CDR3 has 13 residues. V was pared by 8 bases and J by 0 bases, with 6 bases of the junction left unmatched. The CDR3 protein is CAQDRRTNYGYTF. In DNA form, the CDR3 reads TGTGCCCAGGACAGGCGAACTAACTATGGCTACACCTTC.

With regard to this clone: Other DNA variants within this sample encode the same CDR3. The rearrangement links TRBV7-9 to TRBJ2-5; D is unclear. Trimming removed 5 bases from V and 5 bases from J, with 6 bases in between. This CDR3 has 11 residues. Germline values: CDR1 SEHNR, CDR2 FQNEAQ (reference sequence). CDR3 bases: TGTGCCAGCAGCCTCCAGGAGACCCAGTACTTC. Translation gives CASSLQETQYF.

The chain joins TRBV5-5 to TRBJ1-2, with D possibly TRBD1 on 5 matching bases. The CDR3 consists of 15 residues. V shed 4 bases and J shed 1 base, with 14 bases lying between them. Per the germline V gene, CDR1 is SGHKS and CDR2 is YYEKEE (reference sequence). CDR3 DNA sequence: TGTGCCAGCAGCCAGACAGATAGCTTTAACTATGGCTACACCTTC. It yields the protein CASSQTDSFNYGYTF.

The CDR3 DNA sequence: TGTGCCAGCAGCCAAAGGGACAGGGGGGACTATGGCTACACCTTC. Its protein is CASSQRDRGDYGYTF. The rearrangement links TRBV4-2 to TRBJ1-2; 11 bases are a match to TRBD1. This CDR3 is 15 amino acids long. V was pared by 2 bases and J by 3 bases, with 2 bases of the junction left unmatched. The germline gives CDR1 LGHNA, CDR2 YNFKEQ.